These 21 T cell receptor beta chains were sequenced from one sample in a study of blood T cell repertoires in COVID-19. Only in-frame clones appear in the TCRdb table, and some are missing; sequencing was by immunoSEQ multiplex PCR. The repertoire holds roughly 350,000 clones, with roughly 90% as singletons. The sequencing input was PBMCs or T cells enriched from blood (not recorded which). All receptors come from a woman in her 30s who had recovered from COVID-19.

The V call is TRBV25-1, the J call TRBJ2-2, with D perhaps matching TRBD1 (5 bases). CDR3 length: 16 residues. Deletions cut 5 bases from V and 0 bases from J, with 13 bases between. CDR1 is MGHDK, CDR2 SYGVNS, per germline. CDR3 sequence reads: CASSKRQSSNTGELFF. In DNA, the CDR3 is TGTGCCAGCAGTAAAAGACAGAGTTCGAACACCGGGGAGCTGTTTTTT.

This chain links TRBV6-5 with TRBJ1-2; D call uncertain. The germline gives CDR1 MNHEY, CDR2 SVGAGI. There are 14 residues in the CDR3. V shed 2 bases and J shed 6 bases, with 13 bases lying between them. The CDR3 here is CASSYGEGLDGYTF. The CDR3 coding sequence is TGTGCCAGCAGTTACGGCGAAGGACTCGATGGCTACACCTTC.

CDR3 loop: CASSRNGQGGSEQFF. CDR3 nucleotides: TGTGCCAGCTCACGGAACGGACAGGGAGGTAGTGAGCAGTTCTTC. J is TRBJ2-1 and V is TRBV18, with 8 bases fitting TRBD1. The trim removed 4 bases at V and 9 bases at J, leaving 11 bases unmatched. This CDR3 region has 15 residues. Looked up from germline, CDR1 is KGHSH and CDR2 is LQKENI. Supplemented by reference TRBV18 and TRBJ2-1, the full variable domain reads NAGVMQNPRHLVRRRGQEARLRCSPMKGHSHVYWYRQLPEEGLKFMVYLQKENIIDESGMPKERFSAEFPKEGPSILRIQQVVRGDSAAYFCASSRNGQGGSEQFFGPGTRLTVL.

This chain joins TRBV19 and TRBJ1-5, with 11 nucleotides matching TRBD1. Germline V CDR1 and CDR2: LNHDA, SQIVND (reference sequence). The CDR3 is 15 amino acids. The V gene end was trimmed by 4 bases and the J gene end by 6 bases; junction bases not matched to a gene: 5. The CDR3: CASSTDRGRGQPQHF. DNA for the CDR3: TGTGCCAGTAGTACGGACAGGGGGCGAGGTCAGCCCCAGCATTTT.

Concerning this clone itself: In the same sample, other DNA sequences code for this CDR3. CDR3 DNA: TGTGCCAGCAGTTTACAGGGGCAGCCCCAGCATTTT. Translating gives CASSLQGQPQHF. The chain couples TRBV12-3 or TRBV12-4 to TRBJ1-5, with a tentative D call TRBD1 (6 bases). Trimming left V 2 bases short and J 7 bases short, with 6 bases between. This CDR3 region has 12 residues.

This rearrangement joins TRBV28 to TRBJ1-5; D possibly corresponds to TRBD1 (5 bases). CDR3 length equals 14 residues. Deletions cut 6 bases from V and 7 bases from J, with 16 bases between. From germline, CDR1 is MDHEN and CDR2 SYDVKM. The CDR3 DNA reads as TGTGCCAGCAGCCCACCAGGGAATAGGCAGCCCCAGCATTTT. Translated, it gives CASSPPGNRQPQHF.

This chain connects TRBV19 to TRBJ2-3; 12 nucleotides line up with TRBD2. With 0 bases clipped from V and 3 bases from J, the junction kept 10 bases outside the gene matches. There are 19 residues in the CDR3. In germline, CDR1 is LNHDA, CDR2 SQIVND (reference sequence). This CDR3 reads CASSIEASGRGWVTDTQYF. The CDR3, as DNA: TGTGCCAGTAGTATAGAGGCTAGCGGGAGGGGTTGGGTTACAGATACGCAGTATTTT.

This clone has only a few counts. The V gene is TRBV4-3, the J gene TRBJ1-4, with a possible D match to TRBD1 (6 bases). CDR1 and CDR2 from the germline V gene are LGHNA and YSLEER. The CDR3 length is 14 residues. Trimming took off 1 base at V and 13 bases at J, with 16 bases between the two ends. In DNA, the CDR3 is TGCGCCAGCAGCCAAGCCTCTTTTGGGGGCTCACTGTTTTTT. It yields the protein CASSQASFGGSLFF.

The genes are TRBV20-1 and TRBJ2-1; D gene unclear. The CDR3 is 11 residues long. Germline lookup yields CDR1 DFQATT and CDR2 SNEGSKA (reference sequence). Trimming removed 5 bases at V and 9 bases at J, with 11 bases between. The CDR3 DNA reads as TGCAGTGCTTTACCTCCGGGTGAGCAGTTCTTC. Amino acids: CSALPPGEQFF.

This sequence joins TRBV6-5 and TRBJ2-7, with D possibly being TRBD2 (5 bases). The CDR3 has 15 amino acids. Trimming stripped 0 bases from V and 3 bases from J, with 12 bases between. Germline CDR1 reads MNHEY; CDR2 reads SVGAGI. In DNA form, the CDR3 reads TGTGCCAGCAGTTACTCGGCCAAAGAGGGCTACGAGCAGTACTTC. It encodes CASSYSAKEGYEQYF.

V is TRBV7-9 and J is TRBJ1-4; D not certain. Trimming cost V 1 base and J 6 bases, with 9 bases left between them. Germline V lookup: CDR1 SEHNR, CDR2 FQNEAQ (reference sequence). This CDR3 comprises 14 residues. The CDR3 coding sequence is TGTGCCAGCAGCTTAGGGGCAGTTGATGAAAAACTGTTTTTT. The encoded protein is CASSLGAVDEKLFF.

The rearrangement uses TRBV18 and TRBJ1-3; TRBD1 agrees at 8 bases. CDR3 size: 13 residues. The V gene's germline CDR1 is KGHSH and CDR2 LQKENI. V shed 3 bases and J 8 bases; nucleotides not matched to a gene: 3. CDR3 sequence (DNA): TGTGCCAGCTCACCTGACAGGGGAGACACCATATATTTT. It translates to CASSPDRGDTIYF.

The chain couples TRBV5-4 to TRBJ1-1, with 10 bases fitting TRBD1. CDR3 length: 15 residues. Germline CDR1 reads SGHNT; CDR2 reads YYREEE (reference sequence). V trimming: 4 bases; J trimming: 3 bases; junction bases outside the gene matches: 6. The CDR3 reads CASSATGGADTEAFF. In DNA form, the CDR3 reads TGTGCCAGCAGCGCGACAGGGGGCGCGGACACTGAAGCTTTCTTT.

V and J are TRBV5-6 and TRBJ1-2; 8 bases agree with TRBD1. The germline V gene encodes CDR1 SGHDT and CDR2 YYEEEE. This CDR3 comprises 14 residues. J gave up 4 bases and V 4 bases, and 6 bases lay outside the gene matches. The CDR3 sequence is CASSPQGASYGYTF. The DNA of the CDR3 is TGTGCCAGCAGCCCGCAGGGGGCCAGCTATGGCTACACCTTC.

The chain is built from TRBV28 and TRBJ1-2; 7 bases fit TRBD1. Trimming removed 6 bases from V and 7 bases from J; junction bases left unmatched: 17. The CDR3 runs 16 residues. Germline V gene lookup returns CDR1 MDHEN and CDR2 SYDVKM. CDR3 region: CASRSHSNRGEGGYTF. CDR3 nucleotides: TGTGCCAGCAGAAGCCACTCGAACAGGGGAGAGGGTGGCTACACCTTC.

The gene calls are TRBV28 and TRBJ1-2; no firm D call. CDR1 MDHEN and CDR2 SYDVKM come from the germline V gene. The CDR3 is 14 residues long. The V end lost 2 bases, the J end lost 3 bases, and 10 bases lay between the germline ends. CDR3 in DNA: TGTGCCAGCAGTTTAGACACGCACTACTATGGCTACACCTTC. This gives the protein CASSLDTHYYGYTF.

V and J are TRBV30 and TRBJ2-7; D gene unclear. V gave up 4 bases and J gave up 7 bases, with 11 bases separating them. This CDR3 contains 11 residues. Germline V gene lookup returns CDR1 GTSNPN and CDR2 SVGIG (reference sequence). CDR3 sequence reads: CAWTRVGEQYF. Here the CDR3 DNA reads TGTGCCTGGACTCGGGTCGGGGAGCAGTACTTC.

The genes are TRBV6-5 and TRBJ1-1, with TRBD1 matching 9 bases. V lost 6 bases, J lost 4 bases, and 3 bases stayed unmatched. Germline V gene sequence: CDR1 MNHEY, CDR2 SVGAGI. CDR3 length: 13 amino acids. The CDR3 bases are TGTGCCAGCAGGTCGGGACAGGGCACTGAAGCTTTCTTT. It specifies CASRSGQGTEAFF.

CDR3 nucleotide sequence: TGTGCCAGCTCCTCAACGGGGGTATTAGACTACGAGCAGTACTTC. As protein: CASSSTGVLDYEQYF. V gene TRBV18 combines with J gene TRBJ2-7, with D possibly TRBD2 on 6 matching bases. This CDR3 contains 15 residues. The germline CDR1 and CDR2 sequences are KGHSH and LQKENI. Between the trimmed V and J ends, which lost 6 bases and 3 bases, there was a span of 18 bases.

The V gene is TRBV18, the J gene TRBJ1-2; D uncertain. Germline-derived CDR1 and CDR2 are KGHSH and LQKENI. The CDR3 is 16 residues long. Trimming pared 0 bases from V and 2 bases from J, leaving 13 bases between. The CDR3 DNA follows: TGTGCCAGCTCACCACCGGGTTGGGAGACCAACTATGGCTACACCTTC. Protein: CASSPPGWETNYGYTF.

This sequence joins TRBV27 and TRBJ2-3; possible D gene TRBD2, 6 bases. This CDR3 has 15 amino acids. The V gene lost 8 bases and the J gene lost 4 bases, with 19 bases spanning the gap. Germline V gives CDR1 MNHEY, CDR2 SMNVEV (reference sequence). The CDR3 loop is CASGGNRVDADTQYF. The CDR3 DNA sequence: TGTGCCAGCGGGGGGAATAGGGTTGACGCAGATACGCAGTATTTT.